Here is one T cell receptor beta chain with its context. Ten or more counts support this clonotype. Which antigen it targets is not known. No base quality information exists; no much larger clone differs at one position. The data belong to a study of breast tumors, draining lymph nodes, adjacent tissues (dated by TCRdb to about 2016). Study-level background: Breast cancer patients provided tumor, adjacent nontumor tissue and axillary lymph nodes, and the study compared the TCR beta repertoires across these three sources. The study was designed to assess the relationships and possible T-cell exchange between tumor, surrounding tissue and draining lymph node repertoires in human breast cancer.

The paper's findings and limits, for the study overall: The data were judged consistent with most tumor T cells deriving from the lymph node and then expanding within tumor tissue. Rather than being directly demonstrated, the conclusion that tumor T cells originate in lymph nodes was presented as consistent with a hypothesis. T-cell repertoire diversity in tumors was found to be lower than in lymph nodes but higher than in nontumor tissue, and preferential V and J gene usage was observed. The similarity between tumor and nontumor tissue repertoires was significantly greater in luminal-like breast cancer than in basal-like breast cancer.

Sequenced on an Illumina HiSeq 2000. TCR beta chain libraries were generated by multiplex PCR amplification. High-throughput sequencing was used to analyze the amplified TCR beta chain products. In-frame beta chains were kept once TCRdb had trimmed the public reads at Q25 with fastp and called clones with MiXCR. Rows are combined by CDR3 protein, so each entry shows the most common genes and DNA. For this sample the table gives about 180,000 distinct CDR3 sequences, of which 30% to 35% were detected only once. The top ten constitute 3.5% to 4.5% of the sample. The axillary draining lymph nodes of breast cancer patients were the source of the lymph node samples. Reading from cysteine to phenylalanine, the CDR3 counts 11 amino acids. Only the CDR3 DNA stays, 33 bases, in frame from base 1. Cut back by 4 bases and 9 bases, the V and J ends lie 7 bases apart. From the germline V gene, CDR1 is MGHRA and CDR2 is YSYEKL.

Sequenced material: axillary lymph node tissue. This chain joins TRBV4-1 to TRBJ2-1; the D gene is perhaps TRBD2, from 6 matching bases. The sequence was obtained from a female donor with breast cancer. Some clones in this sample may be carry-over from other donors' samples. The DNA sequence is TGCGCCAGCAGCCGAGCGGGTGAGCAGTTCTTC. Translated, this gives CASSRAGEQFF.